This T cell receptor (beta chain) stems from a study of OX40 agonist ivuxolimab in advanced cancers. Study-wide points: Some of the lowest clonal expansion was seen in partial responders at 0.1-3.0 mg/kg.

About this clone: Its antigen is as yet unknown.

Clones were sequenced by immunoSEQ multiplex PCR, and TCRdb holds only the in-frame ones, with some missing. The sample shows more than 100,000 clones, just over 90% of them seen only once. V lost 0 bases, J lost 2 bases, and 13 bases lay in between. This CDR3 has 17 residues. Germline V gives CDR1 SGHAT, CDR2 FQNNGV. V usage is TRBV11-2 and J usage is TRBJ2-2; tentative D call: TRBD1 (6 bases). This sample comprised CD4+ or CD8+ T cells sorted from blood, obtained in a trial of the OX40 agonist ivuxolimab. The source is an adult with an advanced solid tumor such as melanoma, head and neck, liver or kidney cancer. DNA of the CDR3: TGTGCCAGCAGCTTAGATCCGGGGACATTTAACACCGGGGAGCTGTTTTTT. Residues: CASSLDPGTFNTGELFF.